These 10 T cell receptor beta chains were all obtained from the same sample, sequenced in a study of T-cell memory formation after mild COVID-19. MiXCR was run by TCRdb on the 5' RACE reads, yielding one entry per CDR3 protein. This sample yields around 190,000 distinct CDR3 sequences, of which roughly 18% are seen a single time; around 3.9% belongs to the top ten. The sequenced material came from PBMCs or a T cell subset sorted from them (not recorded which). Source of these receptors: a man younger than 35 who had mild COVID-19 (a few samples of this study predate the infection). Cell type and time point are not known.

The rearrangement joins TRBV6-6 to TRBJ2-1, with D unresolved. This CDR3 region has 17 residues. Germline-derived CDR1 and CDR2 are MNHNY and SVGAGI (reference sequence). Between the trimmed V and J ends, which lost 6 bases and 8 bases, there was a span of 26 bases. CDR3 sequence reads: CASSLDAGPHGVDEQFF. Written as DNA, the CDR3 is TGTGCCAGCAGCCTGGACGCAGGCCCACATGGGGTAGATGAGCAGTTCTTC.

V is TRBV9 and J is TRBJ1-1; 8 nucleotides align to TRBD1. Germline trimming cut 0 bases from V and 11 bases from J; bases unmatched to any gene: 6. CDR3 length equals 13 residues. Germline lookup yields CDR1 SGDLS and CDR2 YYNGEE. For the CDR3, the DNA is TGTGCCAGCAGCGTAGCTACGCAGGGGGCCGCTTTCTTT. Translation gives CASSVATQGAAFF.

The CDR3 nucleotides are TGTGCCAGCAGCTTGACAGACACTGAAGCTTTCTTT. The encoded protein is CASSLTDTEAFF. The rearrangement joins TRBV5-6 to TRBJ1-1; D remains ambiguous. V was shortened by 1 base and J by 3 bases, with 4 bases between the two germline ends. The CDR3 loop spans 12 amino acids. CDR1 is SGHDT and CDR2 is YYEEEE in the germline V gene.

The CDR3 here is CASTRDRGTDTQYF. The CDR3 region has the DNA TGTGCCAGCACTAGGGACAGGGGCACAGATACGCAGTATTTT. The chain combines TRBV7-9 with TRBJ2-3; the match to TRBD1 covers 9 bases. This CDR3 comprises 14 residues. Unmatched junction bases numbered 3, after V lost 7 bases and J lost 1 base. Per germline, CDR1 SEHNR and CDR2 FQNEAQ (reference sequence).

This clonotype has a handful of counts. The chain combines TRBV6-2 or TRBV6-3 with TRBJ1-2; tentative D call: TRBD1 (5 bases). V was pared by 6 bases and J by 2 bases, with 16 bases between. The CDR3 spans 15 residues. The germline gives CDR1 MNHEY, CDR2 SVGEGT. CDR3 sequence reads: CASSSREGRNYGYTF. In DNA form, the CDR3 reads TGTGCCAGCAGCTCCCGGGAGGGGCGCAACTATGGCTACACCTTC.

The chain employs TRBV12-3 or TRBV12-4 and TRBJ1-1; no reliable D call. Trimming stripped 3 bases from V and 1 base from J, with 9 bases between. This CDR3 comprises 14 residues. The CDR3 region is CASSFSAWNTEAFF. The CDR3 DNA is TGTGCCAGCAGTTTCTCGGCGTGGAACACTGAAGCTTTCTTT.

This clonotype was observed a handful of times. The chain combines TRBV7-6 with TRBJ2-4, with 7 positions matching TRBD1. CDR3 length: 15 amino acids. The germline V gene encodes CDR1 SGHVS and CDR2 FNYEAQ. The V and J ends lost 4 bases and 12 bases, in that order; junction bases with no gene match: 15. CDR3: CASSSGTVKGQTQYF. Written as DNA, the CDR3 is TGTGCCAGCAGCTCGGGGACAGTCAAGGGGCAGACTCAGTACTTC. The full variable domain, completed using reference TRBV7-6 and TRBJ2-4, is GAGVSQSPRYKVTKRGQDVALRCDPISGHVSLYWYRQALGQGPEFLTYFNYEAQQDKSGLPNDRFSAERPEGSISTLTIQRTEQRDSAMYRCASSSGTVKGQTQYFGAGTRLSVL.

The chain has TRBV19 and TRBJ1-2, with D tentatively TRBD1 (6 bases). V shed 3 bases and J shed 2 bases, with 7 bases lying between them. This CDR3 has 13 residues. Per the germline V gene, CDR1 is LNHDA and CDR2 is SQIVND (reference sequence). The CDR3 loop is CASSIDRNYGYTF. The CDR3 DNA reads TGTGCCAGTAGTATCGACAGGAACTATGGCTACACCTTC. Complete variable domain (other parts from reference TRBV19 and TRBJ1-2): DGGITQSPKYLFRKEGQNVTLSCEQNLNHDAMYWYRQDPGQGLRLIYYSQIVNDFQKGDIAEGYSVSREKKESFPLTVTSAQKNPTAFYLCASSIDRNYGYTFGSGTRLTVV.

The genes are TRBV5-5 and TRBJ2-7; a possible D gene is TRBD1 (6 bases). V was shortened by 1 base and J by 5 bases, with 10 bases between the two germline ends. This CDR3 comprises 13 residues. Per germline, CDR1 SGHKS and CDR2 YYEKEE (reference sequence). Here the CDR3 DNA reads TGTGCCAGCAGCTTGCCCAGGGGCCACGAGCAGTACGTC. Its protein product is CASSLPRGHEQYV.

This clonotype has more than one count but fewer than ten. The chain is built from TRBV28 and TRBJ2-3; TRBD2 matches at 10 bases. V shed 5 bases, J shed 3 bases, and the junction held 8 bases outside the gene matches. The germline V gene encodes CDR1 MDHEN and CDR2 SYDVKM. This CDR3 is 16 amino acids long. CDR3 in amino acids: CASSPPSSGGTDTQYF. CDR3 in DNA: TGTGCCAGCAGTCCACCATCTAGCGGGGGAACAGATACGCAGTATTTT.